Listed here are 31 T cell receptor beta chains from one sample, sequenced in a study of PD-1 blockade in classical Hodgkin lymphoma. The protocol was immunoSEQ multiplex PCR, while the TCRdb copy is restricted to in-frame clones and leaves out a portion. The sample carries tens of thousands of clones, roughly 70% recorded once. All patients relapsed after autologous stem cell transplantation, and brentuximab vedotin exposure varied. The specimen comprised peripheral blood mononuclear cells (PBMCs), sampled at baseline. These TCRs come from a human donor with classical Hodgkin lymphoma.

This clone was counted a few times. The chain uses TRBV5-1 and TRBJ2-5, with 11 bases identical to TRBD2. The J segment lost 6 bases and the V segment lost 0 bases, leaving 7 bases of the junction unmatched. The CDR3 is 16 residues long. Germline V gives CDR1 SGHRS, CDR2 YFSETQ. CDR3 sequence reads: CASSLAASGRFKTQYF. CDR3 sequence (DNA): TGCGCCAGCAGCTTGGCCGCTAGCGGGAGGTTCAAGACCCAGTACTTC.

DNA for the CDR3: TGTGCCAGCAGCCAACCTAGCACAGATACGCAGTATTTT. Translating it yields CASSQPSTDTQYF. The V and J genes are TRBV27 and TRBJ2-3; D gene unclear. Germline V gene data show CDR1 as MNHEY and CDR2 as SMNVEV (reference sequence). V was pared by 6 bases and J by 0 bases, with 7 bases between. The CDR3 runs 13 residues.

The V and J genes are TRBV19 and TRBJ1-1; D unresolved. Germline CDR1 and CDR2: LNHDA and SQIVND (reference sequence). CDR3 size: 16 residues. Trimming took off 4 bases at V and 0 bases at J, with 15 bases between the two ends. The CDR3 bases are TGTGCCAGTAGTAGTAGTTGGGCTCGGATGAACACTGAAGCTTTCTTT. Translation gives CASSSSWARMNTEAFF.

This sequence joins TRBV7-9 and TRBJ1-5; D gene ambiguous. With 5 bases removed from V and 6 bases from J, the gap between germline ends came to 17 bases. This CDR3 is built from 15 residues. Germline V gives CDR1 SEHNR, CDR2 FQNEAQ (reference sequence). CDR3: CASSLSIGSGQPQHF. The CDR3 nucleotides read TGTGCCAGCAGCCTGTCGATTGGGTCCGGTCAGCCCCAGCATTTT.

The V gene is TRBV11-1, the J gene TRBJ2-1, with D maybe TRBD2 (6 bases). This CDR3 has 14 residues. Germline CDR1 reads SGHAT; CDR2 reads FQDESV (reference sequence). V shed 1 base and J shed 4 bases, with 8 bases lying between them. CDR3 DNA: TGTGCCAGCAGCTTAGTCGGGACTTACAATGAGCAGTTCTTC. Protein: CASSLVGTYNEQFF.

In its sample, this clone is large. V usage is TRBV6-6 and J usage is TRBJ1-4; no reliable D call. Germline V lookup: CDR1 MNHNY, CDR2 SVGAGI (reference sequence). V gave up 2 bases and J gave up 4 bases, with 8 bases separating them. The CDR3 is 14 residues long. For the CDR3, the DNA is TGTGCCAGCAGTTACATGGCGTTTAATGAAAAACTGTTTTTT. The encoded protein is CASSYMAFNEKLFF.

The J gene is TRBJ2-3, the V gene TRBV10-3; TRBD1 is a possible D gene (5 bases). This CDR3 has 17 amino acids. Trimming took 2 bases from V and 3 from J, leaving 18 bases between them. Germline CDR1 reads ENHRY; CDR2 reads SYGVKD. This CDR3 reads CAISEARIGDTTDTQYF. The CDR3 DNA reads as TGTGCCATCAGTGAGGCGAGGATAGGGGATACGACAGATACGCAGTATTTT.

This chain uses TRBV5-1 with TRBJ1-5; tentative D call: TRBD1 (5 bases). CDR1 and CDR2 from the germline V gene are SGHRS and YFSETQ. The CDR3 sequence is 15 residues long. V lost 0 bases, J lost 3 bases, and 10 bases lay in between. The CDR3 sequence: CASSLGGIDNQPQHF. CDR3 DNA sequence: TGCGCCAGCAGCTTGGGGGGGATCGACAATCAGCCCCAGCATTTT.

This chain links TRBV23-1 with TRBJ2-1; a possible D gene is TRBD1 (5 bases). TRBV23-1 is an ORF for which the function is uncertain. Trimming removed 4 bases at V and 0 bases at J, with 28 bases between. The CDR3 sequence is 21 residues long. CDR3 loop: CASSRFPRAGRAKSSYNEQFF. CDR3 bases: TGCGCCAGCAGTCGCTTCCCCCGGGCAGGGCGCGCCAAGAGCTCCTACAATGAGCAGTTCTTC.

This clone was observed a handful of times. V is TRBV6-6 and J is TRBJ2-7; D not certain. V was clipped by 0 bases and J by 5 bases, with 11 bases between them. This CDR3 spans 14 amino acids. Germline V lookup: CDR1 MNHNY, CDR2 SVGAGI (reference sequence). CDR3 residues: CASSYSKVSHEQYF. The CDR3 DNA is TGTGCCAGCAGTTACTCGAAGGTATCCCACGAGCAGTACTTC.

This clone came up a few times. The chain carries TRBV30 and TRBJ1-3; maybe TRBD1 (5 bases). Germline V CDR1 and CDR2: GTSNPN, SVGIG (reference sequence). This CDR3 spans 15 amino acids. V dropped 2 bases and J dropped 2 bases, with 13 bases sitting between them. The CDR3, as DNA: TGTGCCTGGAGTATCGATCCGGGACCTGGAAACACCATATATTTT. Protein: CAWSIDPGPGNTIYF.

The J gene is TRBJ1-5, the V gene TRBV6-5; 9 bases line up with TRBD1. V shed 0 bases and J 6 bases; nucleotides not matched to a gene: 6. CDR3 size: 16 residues. Germline lookup yields CDR1 MNHEY and CDR2 SVGAGI. The CDR3 coding sequence is TGTGCCAGCAGTTACTCTGTACAGGGGGCACGTCAGCCCCAGCATTTT. Its translation is CASSYSVQGARQPQHF.

This clone was seen more than once but under ten times. The chain is built from TRBV7-2 and TRBJ1-3; 9 positions agree with TRBD1. This CDR3 contains 16 residues. V shed 1 base and J 3 bases; nucleotides not matched to a gene: 4. Germline V gene data show CDR1 as SGHTA and CDR2 as FQGNSA. The CDR3 spells CASSLVGQGNGNTIYF. As DNA, the CDR3 is TGTGCCAGCAGCTTAGTGGGACAGGGAAATGGAAACACCATATATTTT. Combining the CDR3 with reference TRBV7-2 and TRBJ1-3 gives the whole variable domain GAGVSQSPSNKVTEKGKDVELRCDPISGHTALYWYRQSLGQGLEFLIYFQGNSAPDKSGLPSDRFSAERTGGSVSTLTIQRTQQEDSAVYLCASSLVGQGNGNTIYFGEGSWLTVV.

This clone was seen a few times. The chain is built from TRBV7-2 and TRBJ1-5; D is unresolved. V gave up 7 bases and J gave up 3 bases, with 13 bases separating them. This CDR3 region has 14 residues. CDR1 is SGHTA, CDR2 FQGNSA, per germline. The CDR3 region has the DNA TGTGCCAGCACCCCGGGAGAATTCAATCAGCCCCAGCATTTT. Translated, it gives CASTPGEFNQPQHF.

The chain recombines TRBV19 with TRBJ2-3, with D possibly being TRBD1 (6 bases). In germline, CDR1 is LNHDA, CDR2 SQIVND (reference sequence). V was pared by 4 bases and J by 2 bases, with 7 bases between. The CDR3 sequence is 13 residues long. The CDR3 sequence is CASSRDNTDTQYF. The CDR3 DNA reads as TGTGCCAGTAGTAGGGACAACACAGATACGCAGTATTTT.

The gene calls are TRBV5-1 and TRBJ2-3; maybe TRBD1 (5 bases). Germline CDR1 SGHRS, CDR2 YFSETQ. The CDR3 has 16 residues. The germline V and J ends were trimmed by 3 bases and 0 bases, with 14 bases remaining between them. The CDR3 loop reads CASSSGLGASTDTQYF. In DNA, the CDR3 is TGCGCCAGCAGCTCCGGCCTTGGGGCAAGCACAGATACGCAGTATTTT.

This chain joins TRBV18 and TRBJ2-2; D unresolved. Germline lookup yields CDR1 KGHSH and CDR2 LQKENI. Trimming took off 3 bases at V and 7 bases at J, with 12 bases between the two ends. The CDR3 length is 14 residues. For the CDR3, the DNA is TGTGCCAGCTCACCCCTTAGTACTGTCGGGGAGCTGTTTTTT. It specifies CASSPLSTVGELFF.

This clone showed up just a few times. The chain uses TRBV21-1 and TRBJ2-7; the D call of TRBD2 is as the table states it, not checked on the DNA. TRBV21-1 is flagged as a pseudogene. The CDR3 totals 16 residues. CDR3 in DNA: TGTGCCAGCAGCAAAGCGCTAGTGCCAGTGAGAAACGAGCAGTACGTC. Residues: CASSKALVPVRNEQYV.

This clone has a handful of counts. The gene calls are TRBV5-4 and TRBJ1-2; 11 bases agree with TRBD1. V lost 3 bases and J lost 4; bases outside the gene matches: 8. This CDR3 region has 16 residues. CDR1 SGHNT and CDR2 YYREEE come from the germline V gene (reference sequence). The DNA of the CDR3 is TGTGCCAGCAGCTCCATCGGACAGGGGGCGATCTATGGCTACACCTTC. This sequence encodes CASSSIGQGAIYGYTF.

This chain links TRBV14 with TRBJ2-7, with TRBD1 as a possible D gene (6 bases). From germline, CDR1 is SGHDN and CDR2 FVKESK. V lost 4 bases and J 6 bases, leaving 10 bases between the germline ends. The CDR3 runs to 12 residues. In DNA form, the CDR3 reads TGTGCCAGCAGCCGAACAGGGTTCGAGCAGTACTTC. This encodes CASSRTGFEQYF.

The chain employs TRBV7-2 and TRBJ2-5; 7 nucleotides agree with TRBD2. This CDR3 is 14 amino acids long. Germline V gives CDR1 SGHTA, CDR2 FQGNSA. The V segment lost 7 bases and the J segment 5 bases; nucleotides outside the gene matches: 10. CDR3: CASNRFRDYETQYF. For the CDR3, the DNA is TGTGCCAGCAACCGGTTCCGGGACTATGAGACCCAGTACTTC.

This rearrangement joins TRBV29-1 to TRBJ1-1; maybe TRBD1 (5 bases). Germline-derived CDR1 and CDR2 are SQVTM and ANQGSEA. The CDR3 contains 13 residues. V was cut by 7 bases and J by 0 bases, with 12 bases left in between. In DNA, the CDR3 is TGCAGCGCCCGGGGACCCATGAACACTGAAGCTTTCTTT. As protein: CSARGPMNTEAFF.

The chain combines TRBV7-2 with TRBJ2-7; 8 bases are a match to TRBD1. Germline trimming cut 0 bases from V and 7 bases from J; bases unmatched to any gene: 8. This CDR3 has 15 amino acids. CDR1 SGHTA and CDR2 FQGNSA come from the germline V gene. As DNA, the CDR3 is TGTGCCAGCAGCTTAGCCGGACAGGGCCTCCGGGAGCAGTACTTC. It codes for CASSLAGQGLREQYF.

The rearrangement uses TRBV19 and TRBJ2-3; 12 bases are shared with TRBD2. Looked up from germline, CDR1 is LNHDA and CDR2 is SQIVND (reference sequence). Germline trimming cut 3 bases from V and 8 bases from J; bases unmatched to any gene: 15. The CDR3 is 18 amino acids. The CDR3 protein is CASSIFGGGLAGRGTQYF. CDR3 in DNA: TGTGCCAGTAGTATCTTCGGTGGGGGACTAGCGGGTCGTGGTACGCAGTATTTT.

This sequence joins TRBV14 and TRBJ2-7; 14 bases fit TRBD2. Losses at the gene ends were 1 base for V and 7 bases for J; bases not matched to a gene: 3. CDR3 size: 15 residues. Germline values: CDR1 SGHDN, CDR2 FVKESK. The CDR3 sequence: CASSQGTSGGLEQYV. CDR3 bases: TGTGCCAGCAGCCAAGGGACTAGCGGGGGGCTGGAGCAGTACGTC.

The chain couples TRBV10-3 to TRBJ1-2, with D hard to call. Germline CDR1 and CDR2: ENHRY and SYGVKD. CDR3 size: 13 residues. Between the trimmed V and J ends, which lost 0 bases and 4 bases, there was a span of 6 bases. This CDR3 is CAISESRTYGYTF. Here the CDR3 DNA reads TGTGCCATCAGTGAGTCACGGACCTATGGCTACACCTTC.

The chain has TRBV10-3 and TRBJ1-5; a weak D match, TRBD1 (5 bases). The ends were cut back, 7 bases at V and 0 bases at J, with 10 bases in the middle. CDR1 is ENHRY and CDR2 is SYGVKD in the germline V gene. The CDR3 is made up of 14 amino acids. CDR3 sequence: CAIKGANSNQPQHF. The CDR3 nucleotides are TGTGCCATCAAAGGGGCAAATAGCAATCAGCCCCAGCATTTT.

The sample holds a few counts of this clone. The chain is built from TRBV7-9 and TRBJ1-4; D gene uncertain. The length of the CDR3 is 16 residues. Germline V CDR1 and CDR2: SEHNR, FQNEAQ (reference sequence). Trimming left V 5 bases short and J 1 base short, with 14 bases between. The CDR3 DNA sequence: TGTGCCAGCAGCCCGCGCGTGGCCGGAACTAATGAAAAACTGTTTTTT. Amino acid sequence: CASSPRVAGTNEKLFF.

The genes are TRBV10-3 and TRBJ1-4, with a weak D call TRBD1 (6 bases). CDR1 is ENHRY and CDR2 is SYGVKD in the germline V gene. The CDR3 extends over 15 amino acids. V lost 2 bases and J 6 bases, leaving 13 bases between the germline ends. The CDR3 region is CAISEGGNYDEKLFF. In DNA form, the CDR3 reads TGTGCCATCAGTGAGGGGGGCAACTATGATGAAAAACTGTTTTTT.

V gene TRBV7-3 combines with J gene TRBJ1-5; D call uncertain. Germline-derived CDR1 and CDR2 are SGHTA and FQGTGA. The V and J ends lost 3 bases and 2 bases respectively, with 8 bases between them. The CDR3 loop spans 14 amino acids. In DNA form, the CDR3 reads TGTGCCAGCAGCTTCTTCATTGGCAATCAGCCCCAGCATTTT. Encoded protein: CASSFFIGNQPQHF.

This chain's CDR3 is CASSEGTDLYGYTF. The CDR3 bases are TGTGCCAGCAGTGAAGGGACAGACCTCTATGGCTACACCTTC. This chain joins TRBV6-1 and TRBJ1-2; D is possibly TRBD1 (6 bases). The CDR3 length is 14 residues. Deletions cut 1 base from V and 4 bases from J, with 10 bases between. Germline V gene data show CDR1 as MNHNS and CDR2 as SASEGT.